Listed here is a single T cell receptor (beta chain). Its antigen is not identified. The CDR3 loop spans 16 amino acids. Germline CDR1 reads MNHNS; CDR2 reads SASEGT. V was cut by 4 bases and J by 2 bases, with 18 bases left in between. This sample is drawn from a study of vaccination effects on CD4 cells after COVID-19. Within the ViraFEST assay, antigen-specific CD4+ T cells underwent expansion with viral peptide pools prior to sequencing. Researchers isolated CD4+ T cells once ten to eleven days of culture had elapsed. Two-dose BNT162b2 or mRNA-1273 vaccination was given to participants. Among the vaccine recipients, none had a prior SARS-CoV-2 infection, and nucleocapsid antibodies were negative. Wells containing 1.5 million to 2.5 million PBMC each were cultured with roughly 10 IU/ml IL-2 and about 9.7 ug/ml peptides. IL-2 medium supplanted half the medium on days 3 and 7. Here immunoSEQ multiplex PCR was the method, and the copy in TCRdb shows in-frame clones only, minus some. The repertoire includes about 72,000 clones, 75% to 85% of them detected once, and approximately 1.2% sits in the top ten.

The sample consisted of CD4+ T cells from PBMCs cultured with HCoV-229E spike peptides, taken after COVID-19 vaccination. This TCR was sampled from a human donor who received a COVID-19 vaccine. The chain carries TRBV6-1 and TRBJ2-7; D is unresolved. The CDR3 spells CASSVNTAIKTYEQYV. The DNA of the CDR3 is TGTGCCAGCAGTGTTAATACAGCCATAAAGACCTACGAGCAGTACGTC.